This T cell receptor beta chain was recorded in a study of naive CD8 T cells in extremely preterm neonates. Study results and caveats: Preterm neonates had significantly lower iChao1 richness than other age groups. Shared CDR3 nucleotide sequences: preterm around 2.6%, term 0.4% to 0.45%, children 0.03% to 0.035%, adults approximately 0.01%. Preterm CDR3s were shorter than older groups', with fewer N additions and less trimming.

As concerns this clone: The antigen is undetermined.

Measured with immunoSEQ multiplex PCR; TCRdb has only the in-frame clones, and not every one. The data contain about 7,600 clones, roughly 98% of them singletons. Sequencing used naive CD8+ T cells from blood. The receptor was derived from a human donor in good health.

Here the CDR3 DNA reads TGTGCCAGCAGTGAGGGACAGGGGTACAATGAGCAGTTCTTC. As protein: CASSEGQGYNEQFF. The chain couples TRBV2 to TRBJ2-1; 10 nucleotides agree with TRBD1. The CDR3 extends over 14 amino acids. The trim removed 3 bases at V and 4 bases at J, leaving 0 bases unmatched. Per the germline V gene, CDR1 is SNHLY and CDR2 is FYNNEI.